This TCR beta chain is from a study of T cell repertoires in cytomegalovirus infection. General study findings and limits: Clonotypes of TCR beta that were HLA-C-restricted and CMV-specific dominated the ex vivo response. Based on cumulative public TCR beta family frequency, carriers of CMV plus the relevant HLA were identified.

In its sample, this clonotype was seen a few times. The antigen is unknown. TCRdb used MiXCR to reprocess the reads, holding one entry per CDR3 protein. This table holds under 600,000 distinct CDR3 sequences, approximately 16% found once. Trimming took 1 base from V and 5 from J, leaving 6 bases between them. CDR1 and CDR2 from the germline V gene are SQVTM and ANQGSEA. The CDR3 is 12 amino acids. This chain joins TRBV29-1 and TRBJ1-5; no clear D. This clonotype originated in a human donor in good health (CMV status not recorded). Some clones in this sample may be carry-over from other donors' samples. Sequenced sample: CD8+ T cells from PBMCs. For the CDR3, the DNA is TGCAGCGTTGAAGGCGAGGATCAGCCCCAGCATTTT. Translating it yields CSVEGEDQPQHF.